This T cell receptor (beta chain) originates from a study of early stage breast cancer tumors. Each sample had two DNA replicates, approximately 0.5 ug blood or roughly 1.4 ug tissue. TCRdb's copy holds only in-frame clones and misses some; the assay was immunoSEQ multiplex PCR. This sample has approximately 20,000 clones; around 83% occur once, and the top ten carry more than 1.5%. Trimming at V came to 2 bases and at J to 13 bases, leaving 4 bases not matched to a gene. Germline loops: CDR1 DFQATT, CDR2 SNEGSKA (reference sequence). This CDR3 is 11 amino acids long. This clone came up once. This receptor was obtained from a person aged 70 to 85 with breast cancer. The chain has TRBV20-1 and TRBJ2-1; the match to TRBD1 covers 8 bases. Sequencing was performed on blood. The CDR3 nucleotides are TGCAGTGCTAGAATCGACAGGGGACAGTTCTTC. Amino acids: CSARIDRGQFF.